The 17 T cell receptor beta chains in this list originate from one sample, sequenced in a study of shared clonotypes between healthy human individuals. Naive CD8 cells lacked CD45RO and underwent positive selection for CCR7, leaving out terminally differentiated effector memory CD45RA+ cells. Produced via immunoSEQ multiplex PCR; TCRdb's table is partial and in-frame only. The data contain around 2,100,000 clones, roughly 95% of them singletons. The sequencing sample was made of naive CD8+ T cells sorted from blood. The source is a man aged 18 to 29 in good health.

Worth noting for this clone: Additional DNA sequences in this sample encode the identical CDR3. The chain combines TRBV28 with TRBJ1-6, with TRBD1 as a possible D gene (6 bases). Trimming left V 5 bases short and J 5 bases short, with 10 bases between. This CDR3 contains 14 residues. Germline V gene data show CDR1 as MDHEN and CDR2 as SYDVKM. The CDR3 is CASSLTGNNSPLHF. The CDR3 DNA reads TGTGCCAGCAGTCTTACAGGGAATAATTCACCCCTCCACTTT.

The chain recombines TRBV5-1 with TRBJ2-1; D possibly corresponds to TRBD2 (6 bases). This CDR3 is built from 13 residues. Per the germline V gene, CDR1 is SGHRS and CDR2 is YFSETQ. Trimming pared 3 bases from V and 7 bases from J, leaving 11 bases between. CDR3 sequence reads: CASSWAGGNEQFF. The CDR3 nucleotides are TGCGCCAGCAGCTGGGCCGGGGGAAATGAGCAGTTCTTC. Combining the CDR3 with reference TRBV5-1 and TRBJ2-1 gives the whole variable domain KAGVTQTPRYLIKTRGQQVTLSCSPISGHRSVSWYQQTPGQGLQFLFEYFSETQRNKGNFPGRFSGRQFSNSRSEMNVSTLELGDSALYLCASSWAGGNEQFFGPGTRLTVL.

The chain has TRBV11-3 and TRBJ2-1; D is uncertain. This CDR3 has 17 residues. Germline loops: CDR1 SGHNT, CDR2 YENEEA. Trimming left V 0 bases short and J 3 bases short, with 15 bases between. CDR3: CASSLDPKSSYYNEQFF. The CDR3 nucleotides are TGTGCCAGCAGCTTAGATCCTAAGAGCAGTTACTACAATGAGCAGTTCTTC.

This sequence joins TRBV7-9 and TRBJ2-7; D gene ambiguous. Germline CDR1 reads SEHNR; CDR2 reads FQNEAQ (reference sequence). V lost 1 base to trimming and J lost 6 bases, with 10 bases between them. The CDR3 has 13 residues. CDR3 residues: CASSLVGSSEQYF. The CDR3 nucleotides are TGTGCCAGCAGCTTAGTGGGCTCGTCCGAGCAGTACTTC.

J is TRBJ1-4 and V is TRBV18; 10 bases are shared with TRBD1. The CDR3 extends over 16 amino acids. Germline V gene lookup returns CDR1 KGHSH and CDR2 LQKENI. The V and J ends lost 0 bases and 6 bases, in that order; junction bases with no gene match: 4. CDR3 DNA: TGTGCCAGCTCACCACCGCCGGGGACAGGGGATGAAAAACTGTTTTTT. Translation: CASSPPPGTGDEKLFF. Using reference TRBV18 and TRBJ1-4 for the parts outside the CDR3, the full variable domain is NAGVMQNPRHLVRRRGQEARLRCSPMKGHSHVYWYRQLPEEGLKFMVYLQKENIIDESGMPKERFSAEFPKEGPSILRIQQVVRGDSAAYFCASSPPPGTGDEKLFFGSGTQLSVL.

DNA of the CDR3: TGTGCCACCAGCAGAGGTGGGACCACGAACACCGGGGAGCTGTTTTTT. Protein product: CATSRGGTTNTGELFF. The chain combines TRBV15 with TRBJ2-2; D is perhaps TRBD1 or TRBD2 (5 bases each). The V end was cut by 1 base, the J end by 0 bases, with 9 bases between. CDR3 length: 16 amino acids. The germline V gene encodes CDR1 LNHNV and CDR2 YYDKDF (reference sequence). The whole variable domain, filled in from reference TRBV15 and TRBJ2-2, reads DAMVIQNPRYQVTQFGKPVTLSCSQTLNHNVMYWYQQKSSQAPKLLFHYYDKDFNNEADTPDNFQSRRPNTSFCFLDIRSPGLGDTAMYLCATSRGGTTNTGELFFGEGSRLTVL.

V and J are TRBV4-1 and TRBJ1-1; no firm D call. There are 15 residues in the CDR3. Germline V gene sequence: CDR1 MGHRA, CDR2 YSYEKL. Trimming pared 1 base from V and 2 bases from J, leaving 11 bases between. The CDR3 sequence is CASSQVTVRNTEAFF. DNA of the CDR3: TGCGCCAGCAGCCAAGTAACGGTAAGAAACACTGAAGCTTTCTTT.

The chain combines TRBV15 with TRBJ2-7; D call uncertain. Deletions cut 1 base from V and 2 bases from J, with 9 bases between. The CDR3 totals 14 residues. Per the germline V gene, CDR1 is LNHNV and CDR2 is YYDKDF (reference sequence). CDR3 sequence: CATSRVGQTYEQYF. The CDR3 nucleotides read TGTGCCACCAGCAGAGTTGGCCAGACCTACGAGCAGTACTTC.

V is TRBV14 and J is TRBJ1-1; TRBD1 aligns across 7 bases. The V gene end was trimmed by 4 bases and the J gene end by 3 bases; junction bases not matched to a gene: 8. This CDR3 spans 15 amino acids. Germline V gene data show CDR1 as SGHDN and CDR2 as FVKESK. The CDR3 region is CASSPPAQGYTEAFF. The CDR3 DNA follows: TGTGCCAGCAGCCCACCAGCACAGGGGTACACTGAAGCTTTCTTT. Using reference TRBV14 and TRBJ1-1 for the parts outside the CDR3, the full variable domain is EAGVTQFPSHSVIEKGQTVTLRCDPISGHDNLYWYRRVMGKEIKFLLHFVKESKQDESGMPNNRFLAERTGGTYSTLKVQPAELEDSGVYFCASSPPAQGYTEAFFGQGTRLTVV.

The chain carries TRBV7-8 and TRBJ2-1, with a possible D match to TRBD2 (6 bases). In germline, CDR1 is SGHVS, CDR2 FQNEAQ. V was cut by 3 bases and J by 3 bases, with 18 bases left in between. The CDR3 sequence is 17 residues long. The CDR3 is CASSLEPAGEGYNEQFF. The DNA for the CDR3 is TGTGCCAGCAGCTTGGAGCCAGCGGGTGAGGGCTACAATGAGCAGTTCTTC.

The CDR3 region is CASSEVLDPAYEQYF. DNA for the CDR3: TGTGCCAGCAGTGAAGTTTTAGACCCAGCCTACGAGCAGTACTTC. This chain uses TRBV2 with TRBJ2-7; no reliable D call. Germline V gene sequence: CDR1 SNHLY, CDR2 FYNNEI. Trimming took 1 base from V and 2 from J, leaving 12 bases between them. The CDR3 consists of 15 residues.

In its sample, this clone was seen a few times. The V call is TRBV19, the J call TRBJ2-1, with D hard to call. V lost 3 bases and J 7 bases, leaving 10 bases between the germline ends. Germline V CDR1 and CDR2: LNHDA, SQIVND (reference sequence). CDR3 length: 13 amino acids. Here the CDR3 DNA reads TGTGCCAGTAGTATGAGTAGCCCGAATGAGCAGTTCTTC. Translation: CASSMSSPNEQFF.

The V and J genes are TRBV7-6 and TRBJ1-5, with 7 positions matching TRBD1. The CDR3 is 16 residues long. Losses at the gene ends were 5 bases for V and 0 bases for J; bases not matched to a gene: 7. Germline CDR1 and CDR2: SGHVS and FNYEAQ. CDR3 sequence reads: CASSTGTETSNQPQHF. DNA for the CDR3: TGTGCCAGCAGCACTGGGACAGAAACTAGCAATCAGCCCCAGCATTTT.

V gene TRBV7-2 combines with J gene TRBJ2-3, with D possibly being TRBD1 (5 bases). V was shortened by 5 bases and J by 4 bases, with 16 bases between the two germline ends. The CDR3 sequence is 15 residues long. Germline V gives CDR1 SGHTA, CDR2 FQGNSA. CDR3 loop: CASSQGSWTPDTQYF. The CDR3 DNA sequence: TGTGCCAGCAGCCAGGGCTCGTGGACCCCAGATACGCAGTATTTT.

This chain uses TRBV27 with TRBJ2-3, with D perhaps TRBD1 (5 bases). V lost 5 bases and J 5 bases, leaving 17 bases between the germline ends. The germline gives CDR1 MNHEY, CDR2 SMNVEV (reference sequence). This CDR3 region has 15 residues. The chain's CDR3 is CASSTTGPTGDTQYF. CDR3 sequence (DNA): TGTGCCAGCAGTACGACCGGGCCCACAGGAGATACGCAGTATTTT.

The chain links TRBV6-6 to TRBJ2-7; D call uncertain. This CDR3 has 12 residues. V was pared by 4 bases and J by 4 bases, with 8 bases between. The germline gives CDR1 MNHNY, CDR2 SVGAGI (reference sequence). Here the CDR3 reads CASSSPMYEQYF. CDR3 nucleotides: TGTGCCAGCAGTTCCCCGATGTACGAGCAGTACTTC.

This rearrangement joins TRBV28 to TRBJ2-7; TRBD1 matches at 11 bases. V lost 5 bases to trimming and J lost 3 bases; unmatched junction nucleotides: 12. The germline V gene has CDR1 MDHEN and CDR2 SYDVKM. The CDR3 has 17 residues. The DNA for the CDR3 is TGTGCCAGCAGTACTTACGTTCCCGGGACAGGGGGCTACGAGCAGTACTTC. As protein: CASSTYVPGTGGYEQYF.